Only a few counts were recorded for the clone carrying this T cell receptor beta chain. The sample belongs to a study of blood T cell repertoires in COVID-19. Background on the study: From T cells, B-cell-depleted T cells, or PBMCs came the material, which was cDNA or gDNA.

Clones were read by immunoSEQ multiplex PCR, and TCRdb kept only the in-frame ones, dropping some. Of 200,000 to 250,000 clones detected, around 85% appear once; the ten largest clones hold roughly 3%. The CDR3 covers 16 residues. The germline V gene encodes CDR1 SGHRS and CDR2 YFSETQ. Deletions cut 1 base from V and 5 bases from J, with 16 bases between. Sequences were obtained from peripheral blood. V is TRBV5-1 and J is TRBJ1-5, with D maybe TRBD1 (6 bases). This TCR was recovered from a woman aged 25 to 45 who had recovered from COVID-19. As DNA, the CDR3 is TGCGCCAGCAGCTTGAGGTACAGGGTAGAATATCAGCCCCAGCATTTT. Its protein product is CASSLRYRVEYQPQHF.